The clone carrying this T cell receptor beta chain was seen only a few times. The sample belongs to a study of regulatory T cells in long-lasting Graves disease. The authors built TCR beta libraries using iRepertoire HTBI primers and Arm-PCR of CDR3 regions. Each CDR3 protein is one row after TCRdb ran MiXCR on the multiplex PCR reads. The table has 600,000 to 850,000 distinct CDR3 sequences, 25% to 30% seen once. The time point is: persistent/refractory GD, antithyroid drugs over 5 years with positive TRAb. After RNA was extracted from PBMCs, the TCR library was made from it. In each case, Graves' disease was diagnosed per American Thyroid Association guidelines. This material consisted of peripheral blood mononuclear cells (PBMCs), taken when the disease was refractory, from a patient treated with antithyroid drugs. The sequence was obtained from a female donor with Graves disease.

CDR3 residues: CSARDGVYEQYF. The CDR3 bases are TGCAGTGCTAGAGATGGGGTCTACGAGCAGTACTTC. The rearrangement links TRBV20-1 to TRBJ2-7, with D uncertain. V was pared by 0 bases and J by 3 bases, with 6 bases between. CDR1 and CDR2 from the germline V gene are DFQATT and SNEGSKA (reference sequence). The CDR3 length is 12 residues.